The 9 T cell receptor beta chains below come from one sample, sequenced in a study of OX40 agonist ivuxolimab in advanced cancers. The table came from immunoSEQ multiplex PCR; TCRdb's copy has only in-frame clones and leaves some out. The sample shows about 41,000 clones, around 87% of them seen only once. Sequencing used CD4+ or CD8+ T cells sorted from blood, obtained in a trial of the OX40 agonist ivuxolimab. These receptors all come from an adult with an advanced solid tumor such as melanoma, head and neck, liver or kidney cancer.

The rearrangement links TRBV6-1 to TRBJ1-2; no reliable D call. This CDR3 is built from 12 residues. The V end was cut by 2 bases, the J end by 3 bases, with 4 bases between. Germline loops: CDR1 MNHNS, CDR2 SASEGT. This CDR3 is CASSERDYGYTF. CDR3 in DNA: TGTGCCAGCAGTGAAAGGGACTATGGCTACACCTTC.

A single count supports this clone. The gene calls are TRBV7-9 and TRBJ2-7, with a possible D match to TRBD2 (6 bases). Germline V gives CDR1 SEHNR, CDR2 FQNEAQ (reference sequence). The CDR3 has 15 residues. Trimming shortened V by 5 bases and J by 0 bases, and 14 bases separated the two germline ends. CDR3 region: CASSPNRGSSYEQYF. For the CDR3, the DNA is TGTGCCAGCAGCCCGAACCGGGGGAGCTCCTACGAGCAGTACTTC.

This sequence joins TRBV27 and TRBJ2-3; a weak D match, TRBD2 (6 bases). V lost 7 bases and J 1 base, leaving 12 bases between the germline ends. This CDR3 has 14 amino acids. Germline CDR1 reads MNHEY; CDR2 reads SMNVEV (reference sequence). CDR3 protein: CASTRLDRTDTQYF. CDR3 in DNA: TGTGCCAGCACAAGACTAGATCGCACAGATACGCAGTATTTT.

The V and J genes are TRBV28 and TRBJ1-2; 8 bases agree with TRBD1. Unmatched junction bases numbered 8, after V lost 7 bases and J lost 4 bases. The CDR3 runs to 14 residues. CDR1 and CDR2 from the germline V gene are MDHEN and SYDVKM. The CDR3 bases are TGTGCCAGCACCCCCTACAGGGGGACCTATGGCTACACCTTC. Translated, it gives CASTPYRGTYGYTF.

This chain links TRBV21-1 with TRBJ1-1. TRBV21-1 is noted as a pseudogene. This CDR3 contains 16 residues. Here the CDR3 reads CASSKVLREVGTEAFF. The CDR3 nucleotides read TGTGCCAGCAGCAAGGTCCTCCGGGAGGTGGGCACTGAAGCTTTCTTT.

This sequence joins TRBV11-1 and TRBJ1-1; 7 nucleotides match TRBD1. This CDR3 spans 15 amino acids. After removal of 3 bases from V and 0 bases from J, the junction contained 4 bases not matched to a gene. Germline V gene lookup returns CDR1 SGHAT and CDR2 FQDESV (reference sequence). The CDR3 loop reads CASSFMTGMNTEAFF. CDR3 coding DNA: TGTGCCAGCAGCTTTATGACAGGGATGAACACTGAAGCTTTCTTT.

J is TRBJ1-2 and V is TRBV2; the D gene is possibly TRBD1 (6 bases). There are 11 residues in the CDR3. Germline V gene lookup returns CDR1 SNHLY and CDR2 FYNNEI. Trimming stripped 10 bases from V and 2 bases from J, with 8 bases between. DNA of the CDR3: TGTGCCACCGGGACAAACTATGGCTACACCTTC. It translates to CATGTNYGYTF.

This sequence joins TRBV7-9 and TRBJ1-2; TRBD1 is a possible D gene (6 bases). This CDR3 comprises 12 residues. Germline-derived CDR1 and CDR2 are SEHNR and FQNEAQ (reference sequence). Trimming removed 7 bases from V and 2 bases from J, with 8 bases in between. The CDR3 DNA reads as TGTGCCAGCACCGGACAGAACTATGGCTACACCTTC. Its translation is CASTGQNYGYTF.

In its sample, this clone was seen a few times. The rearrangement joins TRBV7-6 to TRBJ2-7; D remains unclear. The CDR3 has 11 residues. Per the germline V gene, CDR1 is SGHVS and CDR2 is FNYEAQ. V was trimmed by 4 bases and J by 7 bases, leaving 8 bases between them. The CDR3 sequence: CASSSRIEQYF. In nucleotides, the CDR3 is TGTGCCAGCAGCTCCCGGATTGAGCAGTACTTC.